The next 23 T cell receptor beta chains were all read from a single sample in a study of tumor-infiltrating lymphocytes in primary liver carcinoma. Unsorted whole blood yielded the blood RNA, and germline DNA was also extracted. The template, 500 ng total RNA, yielded TCR beta cDNA made with a constant-region primer. Each TCR beta library was derived from three nested multiplex PCR rounds that employed slightly modified ARM-PCR. Researchers ran the first two PCR rounds for roughly 10 cycles each with TRBV1-TRBV30 forward primers and a C-beta reverse primer. TCRdb called the multiplex PCR reads again in MiXCR, with one record for every CDR3 protein. The sample has about 330,000 distinct CDR3 sequences, roughly two thirds seen once. The sample was peripheral blood. These receptors were collected from a man in his forties with primary liver carcinoma and hepatitis B virus infection.

Points on this clonotype: With a much larger clone just one base away, this may be a read error. This chain connects TRBV6-5 to TRBJ1-3, with TRBD1 as a possible D gene (5 bases). The CDR3 covers 15 residues. Trimming removed 6 bases at V and 2 bases at J, with 14 bases between. CDR1 and CDR2 (germline): MNHEY, SVGAGI. This CDR3 reads CASSREQEAGNTIYF. The CDR3 DNA is TGTGCCAGCAGCCGAGAACAGGAGGCTGGAAACACCATATATTTT.

This clonotype was seen repeatedly, ten times or more. This sequence joins TRBV10-3 and TRBJ2-5; 9 bases align to TRBD1. Losses at the gene ends were 9 bases for V and 7 bases for J; bases not matched to a gene: 6. CDR3 size: 12 residues. The V gene's germline CDR1 is ENHRY and CDR2 SYGVKD. CDR3 DNA: TGTGCCATACAGGGGGCTGCAGGGACCCAGTACTTC. Translating it yields CAIQGAAGTQYF.

J is TRBJ1-1 and V is TRBV11-2, with TRBD1 matching 8 bases. The CDR3 consists of 19 residues. Germline CDR1 and CDR2: SGHAT and FQNNGV. J was trimmed by 3 bases and V by 1 base; bases with no gene match: 16. CDR3 nucleotide sequence: TGTGCCAGCAGCTTAGGTCGTGGCAGGGGGCGGATAAAAGACACTGAAGCTTTCTTT. Its translation is CASSLGRGRGRIKDTEAFF.

For this clonotype: A much larger clone lies a single base off, so this may be a read error. V is TRBV30 and J is TRBJ1-2; D not certain. CDR3 length equals 13 residues. The germline CDR1 and CDR2 sequences are GTSNPN and SVGIG (reference sequence). DNA for the CDR3: TGTTCCTGTTACCTCCGGGAACTAAAGGGCTACACCTTC. Translation gives CSCYLRELKGYTF.

This rearrangement joins TRBV11-2 to TRBJ2-1; no clear D gene. From germline, CDR1 is SGHAT and CDR2 FQNNGV. Trimming left V 2 bases short and J 5 bases short, with 4 bases between. The CDR3 length is 12 residues. The CDR3 loop reads CASSLLHNEQFF. The CDR3 DNA is TGTGCCAGCAGCTTATTACACAATGAGCAGTTCTTC.

With respect to this clonotype: An end of the junction differs from the germline gene, which may be a read error. The chain carries TRBV11-1 and TRBJ2-1; TRBD2 aligns across 12 bases. Germline-derived CDR1 and CDR2 are SGHAT and FQDESV (reference sequence). The CDR3 covers 15 residues. CDR3 nucleotides: TGTGCCAGCACCATCGGACTAGCGGGGAACAATGAGCAGCTCTTC. Translation: CASTIGLAGNNEQLF.

This clonotype was counted ten times or more. The chain couples TRBV4-3 to TRBJ1-5, with 9 bases aligning to TRBD1. With V trimmed by 4 bases and J by 7 bases, 2 bases remained unmatched. The CDR3 is made up of 13 amino acids. Germline CDR1 and CDR2: LGHNA and YSLEER. CDR3 sequence: CASSPTGGQPQHF. The CDR3, as DNA: TGCGCCAGCAGCCCCACAGGGGGCCAGCCCCAGCATTTT.

On this clonotype itself: A junction boundary mismatches the germline segment, possibly from a read error. V gene TRBV6-1 combines with J gene TRBJ1-5; D not certain. The CDR3 has 13 amino acids. Per germline, CDR1 MNHNS and CDR2 SASEGT. CDR3 loop: CATDAAGNLPQHF. The CDR3 nucleotides are TGTGCCACCGATGCGGCGGGAAATCTGCCCCAGCATTTT.

Comments on this clonotype: One junction end does not reproduce the germline sequence, and a read error may be involved. The chain links TRBV11-2 to TRBJ2-1; TRBD2 matches at 9 bases. The germline gives CDR1 SGHAT, CDR2 FQNNGV. The CDR3 spans 17 residues. CDR3 protein: CASRLVVSGSSFNEQFF. The CDR3 nucleotides are TGTGCCAGCAGGTTAGTTGTTAGCGGGAGCTCCTTCAATGAGCAGTTCTTC.

As regards this clonotype: This sequence may be a read error, since a much larger clone differs from it by one base. The rearrangement uses TRBV6-1 and TRBJ1-1; possibly TRBD1 for D (5 bases). The CDR3 is made up of 13 amino acids. Trimming pared 7 bases from V and 8 bases from J, leaving 17 bases between. Looked up from germline, CDR1 is MNHNS and CDR2 is SASEGT. DNA for the CDR3: TGTGCCAGCATCGAGTTCCAGGGTACCGAAGCTTTCTTT. It translates to CASIEFQGTEAFF.

Only a few counts were recorded for this clonotype. The gene calls are TRBV7-9 and TRBJ1-3, with a possible D match to TRBD1 (6 bases). Deletions cut 5 bases from V and 0 bases from J, with 17 bases between. CDR1 is SEHNR, CDR2 FQNEAQ, per germline (reference sequence). This CDR3 comprises 17 residues. CDR3 loop: CASSLTRDTNSGNTIYF. The CDR3 DNA is TGTGCCAGCAGCCTGACAAGGGACACCAACTCTGGAAACACCATATATTTT.

This clonotype was seen only once. This may come from a read error, since a much larger clone is one base off. J is TRBJ2-5 and V is TRBV6-6, with a weak D call TRBD2 (7 bases). Germline CDR1 is MNHNY and CDR2 is SVGAGI (reference sequence). This CDR3 is 14 amino acids long. CDR3 DNA: TGTACCAGCAAAACCCCGGCGGGGGCGGAGACCCAGTACTTC. This gives the protein CTSKTPAGAETQYF.

Regarding this clonotype: A read error may explain this, as a much larger clone is one base away. The chain has TRBV6-5 and TRBJ2-3; D remains ambiguous. This CDR3 has 15 residues. Germline CDR1 and CDR2: MNHEY and SVGAGI. The CDR3 region has the DNA TGTGCCTGCAGTTACTCTACCCTCGAAGGGGATACGCAGTATTTT. Residues: CACSYSTLEGDTQYF.

The rearrangement joins TRBV10-3 to TRBJ2-1; 8 positions match TRBD2. The CDR3 sequence is 17 residues long. V shed 6 bases, J shed 3 bases, and the junction held 13 bases outside the gene matches. CDR1 and CDR2 (germline): ENHRY, SYGVKD. CDR3 nucleotide sequence: TGTGCCATCAGCGACAAATTAGAGCGGGAGTACTACAATGAGCAGTTCTTC. It specifies CAISDKLEREYYNEQFF.

The chain carries TRBV11-2 and TRBJ2-3; D unclear. The CDR3 length is 14 residues. The germline CDR1 and CDR2 sequences are SGHAT and FQNNGV. The V and J ends lost 3 bases and 5 bases respectively, with 12 bases between them. CDR3 protein: CASSFYLAGDTQYF. CDR3 sequence (DNA): TGTGCCAGCAGCTTCTACCTGGCCGGAGATACGCAGTATTTT.

This clonotype was counted a few times. The rearrangement uses TRBV24-1 and TRBJ1-5; 9 bases are shared with TRBD1. Trimming cost V 5 bases and J 2 bases; bases outside gene matches: 9. From germline, CDR1 is KGHDR and CDR2 SFDVKD. The CDR3 spans 17 residues. CDR3 bases: TGTGCCACCAGTGGGGACAGGGCCTCCGATGGCAATCAGCCCCAGCATTTT. This sequence encodes CATSGDRASDGNQPQHF.

On this clonotype itself: This CDR3 is missing its conserved last phenylalanine or tryptophan, likely due to a read error. The DNA is omitted, as the CDR3 cannot be located on it reliably, and the CDR3 follows TCRdb's listing. This CDR3 reads CASSLDLHRNYGYAI. The chain is built from TRBV11-2 and TRBJ1-2. CDR1 is SGHAT, CDR2 FQNNGV, per germline. The CDR3 spans 15 amino acids, including both terminal residues.

The V gene is TRBV11-2, the J gene TRBJ2-7; the match to TRBD2 covers 8 bases. The CDR3 is 15 amino acids. Germline CDR1 and CDR2: SGHAT and FQNNGV. The CDR3 sequence is CTGSLDWREAYEQYF. CDR3 bases: TGTACCGGCAGCTTAGATTGGCGGGAGGCCTACGAGCAGTACTTC. The full variable domain, completed using reference TRBV11-2 and TRBJ2-7, is EAGVAQSPRYKIIEKRQSVAFWCNPISGHATLYWYQQILGQGPKLLIQFQNNGVVDDSQLPKDRFSAERLKGVDSTLKIQPAKLEDSAVYLCTGSLDWREAYEQYFGPGTRLTVT.

Comments on this clonotype: Likely a read error: the CDR3 ends without its conserved phenylalanine or tryptophan. The chain employs TRBV12-3 or TRBV12-4 and TRBJ2-3, with 7 positions matching TRBD2. The CDR3 spans 15 residues. CDR3 sequence: CASSLEREGTDTQYS. CDR3 coding DNA: TGTGCCAGCAGCTTAGAAAGGGAGGGCACAGATACCCAGTATTCT.

On this clonotype itself: The germline gene is not matched at one end of the junction; a read error may be the cause. The V gene is TRBV7-8, the J gene TRBJ2-7; 9 positions agree with TRBD1. The germline gives CDR1 SGHVS, CDR2 FQNEAQ. The CDR3 is 15 amino acids. This chain's CDR3 is CANSLEQGASYEQYF. In DNA, the CDR3 is TGTGCCAACAGCTTGGAACAGGGGGCGAGTTACGAGCAGTACTTC.

The chain has TRBV10-3 and TRBJ1-2, with 7 positions matching TRBD1. The length of the CDR3 is 14 residues. Germline trimming cut 8 bases from V and 4 bases from J; bases unmatched to any gene: 10. Germline V lookup: CDR1 ENHRY, CDR2 SYGVKD. The CDR3 loop is CAIAQRDRPYGYTF. CDR3 coding DNA: TGTGCCATCGCCCAAAGGGACAGACCCTATGGCTACACCTTC.

This rearrangement joins TRBV6-6 to TRBJ1-2; the D gene is possibly TRBD1 (6 bases). CDR3 length: 14 amino acids. Per the germline V gene, CDR1 is MNHNY and CDR2 is SVGAGI (reference sequence). V lost 8 bases and J 1 base, leaving 14 bases between the germline ends. The CDR3 coding sequence is TGTGCCAGCCTCGGGACACCAAATAACTATGGCTACACCTTC. Translating gives CASLGTPNNYGYTF.

Worth noting for this clonotype: At one of its ends the junction is not consistent with the germline gene, which may arise from a read error. The J gene is TRBJ2-2, the V gene TRBV11-3, with a weak D call TRBD1 (5 bases). The CDR3 totals 16 residues. CDR1 is SGHNT, CDR2 YENEEA, per germline. The CDR3 loop reads CSSSKGASENTGELFF. The CDR3 DNA reads as TGTTCCAGCAGCAAAGGGGCTAGTGAGAATACCGGGGAGCTGTTTTTT.